This TCR beta chain was found in a study of blood T cell repertoires in COVID-19. Assay: immunoSEQ multiplex PCR; the TCRdb copy retains only in-frame clones and omits some. The sample yields about 300,000 clones, roughly 85% seen once. Germline CDR1 is SGDLS and CDR2 is YYNGEE. The CDR3 runs to 15 residues. Trimming removed 3 bases from V and 3 bases from J, with 15 bases in between. The chain employs TRBV9 and TRBJ1-1; weak D call: TRBD1 (6 bases). Specimen: PBMCs or T cells enriched from blood (not recorded which). This TCR came from a woman aged 25 to 39 who had been exposed to COVID-19. CDR3 protein: CASSAGGGGHTEAFF. The CDR3 DNA sequence: TGTGCCAGCAGCGCCGGAGGGGGGGGGCACACTGAAGCTTTCTTT.